This T cell receptor beta chain was captured in a study of neurological immune-mediated disorders. This clonotype showed up many times. In Maryland, USA, blood bank volunteers were the healthy controls. TCRdb reprocessed the 5' RACE reads via MiXCR and lists one record per CDR3 protein. Of around 40,000 distinct CDR3 sequences in the sample, 10% to 15% were seen once. This CDR3 comprises 14 residues. V lost 7 bases to trimming and J lost 4 bases, with 16 bases between them. The germline V gene encodes CDR1 MNHNS and CDR2 SASEGT. The source of this sequence is a female donor in good health. Sequenced input: PBMCs. The rearrangement joins TRBV6-1 to TRBJ2-5; TRBD2 is a possible D gene (7 bases). The CDR3 spells CASTPTGGGETQYF. CDR3 DNA sequence: TGTGCCAGCACTCCAACGGGGGGCGGAGAGACCCAGTACTTC.